Reported below is one T cell receptor (beta chain). The target antigen is unknown. The V gene's germline CDR1 is SGHRS and CDR2 YFSETQ. The V segment lost 4 bases and the J segment 5 bases; nucleotides outside the gene matches: 3. The CDR3 covers 13 residues. After 5'RACE with constant-segment primers, TCR alpha and TCR beta cDNA libraries carrying sample barcodes and UMIs were obtained. MiXCR, applied by TCRdb to the 5' RACE reads, yields one record per CDR3 protein. The sample carries under 110,000 distinct CDR3 sequences, around 11% recorded once. The data originate from a study of T-cell memory formation after mild COVID-19. General study findings and limits: Cross-reactive memory appears to have joined, as suggested by some responding clones showing up in pre-infection memory. Second-wave clones with a day 37 peak had unconfirmed SARS-CoV-2 specificity.

The clonotype originates from an adult woman who had mild COVID-19 (a few samples of this study predate the infection). Cell type and time point are not known. The sample taken for sequencing was PBMCs or a T cell subset sorted from them (not recorded which). This chain joins TRBV5-1 and TRBJ2-7; 10 nucleotides line up with TRBD1. CDR3 region: CASSDRGQHEQYF. CDR3 DNA: TGCGCCAGCAGCGACAGGGGGCAACACGAGCAGTACTTC.